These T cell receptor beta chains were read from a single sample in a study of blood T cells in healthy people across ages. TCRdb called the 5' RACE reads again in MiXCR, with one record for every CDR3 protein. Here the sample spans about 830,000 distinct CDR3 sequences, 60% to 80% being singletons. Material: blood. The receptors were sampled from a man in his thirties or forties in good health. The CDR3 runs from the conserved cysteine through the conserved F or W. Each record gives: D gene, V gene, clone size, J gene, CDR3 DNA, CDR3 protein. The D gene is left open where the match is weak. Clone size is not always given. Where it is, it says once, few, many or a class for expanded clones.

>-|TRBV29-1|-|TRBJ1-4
TGCAGCGTTGTTGGGGAAAAACTGTTTTTT
CSVVGEKLFF
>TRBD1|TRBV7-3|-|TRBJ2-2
TGTGCCAGCAGCTTACCACAGGGGGCGAGCACCGGGGAGCTGTTTTTT
CASSLPQGASTGELFF
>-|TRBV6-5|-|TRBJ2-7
TGTGCCAGCAGTCCCTTCAGGGCCCACGAGCAGTACTTC
CASSPFRAHEQYF
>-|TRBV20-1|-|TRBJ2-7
TGCAGTGCTAGCAACAGGGACTACGAGCAGTACTTC
CSASNRDYEQYF
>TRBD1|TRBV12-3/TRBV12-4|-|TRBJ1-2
TGTGCCAGCATCAAGCCCGGGACAGGGGTCTATGGCCACACCTTC
CASIKPGTGVYGHTF
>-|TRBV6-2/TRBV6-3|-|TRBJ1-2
TGTGCCAGCAGTCAACCGGGACAAGTCGACTATGGCTACACCTTC
CASSQPGQVDYGYTF
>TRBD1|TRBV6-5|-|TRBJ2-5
TGTGCCAGCAGTTACCGCCCGACAGGGAGTATACAAGAGACCCAGTACTTC
CASSYRPTGSIQETQYF
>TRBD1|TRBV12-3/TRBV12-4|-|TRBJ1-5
TGTGCCAGCAGTTTAGTGGTGTGGGACAGGGAAGGCAATCAGCCCCAGCATTTT
CASSLVVWDREGNQPQHF
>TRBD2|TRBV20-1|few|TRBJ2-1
TGCAGTGCCCCCCAAGGGCGGGGGGCAAGGGAGCAGTTCTTC
CSAPQGRGAREQFF
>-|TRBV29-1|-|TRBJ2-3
TGCAGCGCGGGGCCCATGGGGAGCACAGATACGCAGTATTTT
CSAGPMGSTDTQYF
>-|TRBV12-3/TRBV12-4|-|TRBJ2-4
TGTGCCAGCAGTTACGCCACTTCCGTGCAGTACTTC
CASSYATSVQYF
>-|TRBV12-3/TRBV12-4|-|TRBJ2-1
TGTGCCAGCAGTTCCCCGCTAGCCGGCTCCTACAATGAGCAGTTCTTC
CASSSPLAGSYNEQFF
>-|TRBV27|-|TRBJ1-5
TGTGCCAGCAGACTAGACTCGGACAGTCATCAGCCCCAGCATTTT
CASRLDSDSHQPQHF
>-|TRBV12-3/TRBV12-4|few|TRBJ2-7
TGTGCCAGCAGTTCGGGACGGACTCCCCACGAGCAGTACTTC
CASSSGRTPHEQYF
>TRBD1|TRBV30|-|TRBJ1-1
TGTGCCCGGACCGGGACAGGTAACACTGAAGCTTTCTTT
CARTGTGNTEAFF
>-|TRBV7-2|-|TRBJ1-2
TGTGCCAGCAGCAAACAGGGCGACTATGGCTACACCTTC
CASSKQGDYGYTF
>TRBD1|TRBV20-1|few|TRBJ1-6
TGCAGTGCCCTAAGAGGGGGGGACAGGAGGGATTCACCCCTCCACTTT
CSALRGGDRRDSPLHF
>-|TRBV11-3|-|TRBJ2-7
TGTGCCAGCAGCTCCGGGACTGTGAGTTCCGAGCAGTACTTC
CASSSGTVSSEQYF
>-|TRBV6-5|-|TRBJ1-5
TGTGCCAGCAGTTTTCCGGGCCGAGCGGGCAATCAGCCCCAGCATTTT
CASSFPGRAGNQPQHF
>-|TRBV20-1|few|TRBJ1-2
TGCAGTGCTAGGCTAGGGTTTAGCTATGGCTACACCTTC
CSARLGFSYGYTF
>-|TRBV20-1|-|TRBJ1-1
TGCAGTGCTGGGCCCAGGGACACTGAAGCTTTCTTT
CSAGPRDTEAFF
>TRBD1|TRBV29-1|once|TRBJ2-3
TGCAGCGTTGGACAGGGAAATTCAGATACGCAGTATTTT
CSVGQGNSDTQYF
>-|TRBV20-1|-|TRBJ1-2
TGCAGTGCTAGCACAACAGGGACCTATGGCTACACCTTC
CSASTTGTYGYTF
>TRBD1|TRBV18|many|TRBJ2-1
TGTGCCAGCTCCTGGTTGGAGACAGGGGGCAATGAGCAGTTCTTC
CASSWLETGGNEQFF
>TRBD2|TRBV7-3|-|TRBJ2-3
TGTGCCAGCAGCTTTGGGACTAGCGGGCTGAGCACAGATACGCAGTATTTT
CASSFGTSGLSTDTQYF
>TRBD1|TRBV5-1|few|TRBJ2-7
TGCGCCAGCGGCAGGGGACAGGCTTTCTCCTACGAGCAGTACTTC
CASGRGQAFSYEQYF
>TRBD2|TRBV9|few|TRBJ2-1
TGTGCCAGCAGCGTAGATCTAGCGGGGTTCAACAATGAGCAGTTCTTC
CASSVDLAGFNNEQFF
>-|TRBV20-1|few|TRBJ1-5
TGCAGTACCCCGGGGGAGATCTCCTACGGGCAGCCCCAGCATTTT
CSTPGEISYGQPQHF
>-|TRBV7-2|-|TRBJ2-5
TGTGCCAGCAGCGGGGATTTGGCCCAGTACTTC
CASSGDLAQYF
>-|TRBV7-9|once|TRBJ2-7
TGTGCCATCCAAAGGCAGCTCTCCTACGAGCAGTACTTC
CAIQRQLSYEQYF
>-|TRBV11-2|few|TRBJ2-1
TGTGCCAGCAGCTTACTACAATTCTCCTACAATGAGCAGTTCTTC
CASSLLQFSYNEQFF
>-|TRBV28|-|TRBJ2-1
TGTGCCAGCAGTTGGCACAATGAGCAGTTCTTC
CASSWHNEQFF
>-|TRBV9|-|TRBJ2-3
TGTGCCAGCAGCGTAGCGGATTCCGCAGATACGCAGTATTTT
CASSVADSADTQYF
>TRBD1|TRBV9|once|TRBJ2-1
TGTGCCAGCAGCGTAAGCACAGGGGTATGGAATGAGCAGTTCTTC
CASSVSTGVWNEQFF
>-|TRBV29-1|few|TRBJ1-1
TGCAGCGTTGCAAAGGACCCGAACACTGAAGCTTTCTTT
CSVAKDPNTEAFF
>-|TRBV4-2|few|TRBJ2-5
TGTGCCAGCAGCCAAGTTGGAGCGGAGACCCAGTACTTC
CASSQVGAETQYF
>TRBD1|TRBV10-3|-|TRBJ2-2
TGTGCCATCAGTGAACAGACAGGGTGGACCGGGGAGCTGTTTTTT
CAISEQTGWTGELFF
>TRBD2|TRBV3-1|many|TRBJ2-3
TGTGCCAGCAGCCCGATAGCGGGGATCACAGATACGCAGTATTTT
CASSPIAGITDTQYF
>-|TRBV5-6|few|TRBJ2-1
TGTGCCAGCACCCACAGGGTCTGGGACTACAATGAGCAGTTCTTC
CASTHRVWDYNEQFF
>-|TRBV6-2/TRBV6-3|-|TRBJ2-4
TGTGCCAGCCCTGGGGCTCCCTGGGCCAAAAACATTCAGTACTTC
CASPGAPWAKNIQYF
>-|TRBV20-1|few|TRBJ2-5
TGCAGTGCTAGTAGGACAAAAGAGACCCAGTACTTC
CSASRTKETQYF
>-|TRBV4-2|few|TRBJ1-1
TGTGCCAGCAGCCAAGAAGCAGGAGCGAGCAACACTGAAGCTTTCTTT
CASSQEAGASNTEAFF